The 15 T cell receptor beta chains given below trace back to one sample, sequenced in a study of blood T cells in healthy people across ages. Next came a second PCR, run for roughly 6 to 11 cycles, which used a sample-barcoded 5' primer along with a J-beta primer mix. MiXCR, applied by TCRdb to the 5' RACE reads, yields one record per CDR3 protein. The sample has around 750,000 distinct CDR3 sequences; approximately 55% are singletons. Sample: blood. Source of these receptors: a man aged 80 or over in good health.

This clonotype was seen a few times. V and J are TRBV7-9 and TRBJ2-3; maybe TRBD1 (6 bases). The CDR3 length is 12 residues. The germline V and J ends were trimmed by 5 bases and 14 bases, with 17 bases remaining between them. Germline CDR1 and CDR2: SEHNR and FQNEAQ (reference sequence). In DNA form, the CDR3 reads TGTGCCAGCAGCCGAGAGGACAGATACGCGTATTTT. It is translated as CASSREDRYAYF.

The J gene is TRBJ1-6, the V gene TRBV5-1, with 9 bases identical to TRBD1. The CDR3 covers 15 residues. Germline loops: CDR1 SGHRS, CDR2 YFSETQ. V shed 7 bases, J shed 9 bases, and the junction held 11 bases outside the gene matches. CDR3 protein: CASSTGQGLTSPLHF. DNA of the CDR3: TGCGCCAGCTCGACGGGACAGGGATTAACTTCACCCCTCCACTTT.

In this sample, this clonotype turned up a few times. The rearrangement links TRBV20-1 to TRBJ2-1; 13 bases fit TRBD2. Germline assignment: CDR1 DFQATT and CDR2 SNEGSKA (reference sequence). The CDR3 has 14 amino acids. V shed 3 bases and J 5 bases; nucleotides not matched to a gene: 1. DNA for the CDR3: TGCAGTGCTAGCGGGACTAGCGGGAACAATGAGCAGTTCTTC. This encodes CSASGTSGNNEQFF.

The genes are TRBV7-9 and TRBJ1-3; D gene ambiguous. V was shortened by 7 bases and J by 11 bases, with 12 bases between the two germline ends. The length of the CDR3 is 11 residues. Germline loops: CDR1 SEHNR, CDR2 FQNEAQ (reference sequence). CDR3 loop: CASKLASAIYF. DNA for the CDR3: TGTGCCAGCAAGCTTGCCTCGGCCATATATTTT. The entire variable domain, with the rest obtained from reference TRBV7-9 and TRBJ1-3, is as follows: DTGVSQNPRHKITKRGQNVTFRCDPISEHNRLYWYRQTLGQGPEFLTYFQNEAQLEKSRLLSDRFSAERPKGSFSTLEIQRTEQGDSAMYLCASKLASAIYFGEGSWLTVV.

CDR3 sequence (DNA): TGTGCCAGCAGCTTAATTCGTGGGGGCTCCGGGGCCAACGTCCTGACTTTC. Its protein product is CASSLIRGGSGANVLTF. The chain combines TRBV11-1 with TRBJ2-6; D is possibly TRBD1 (6 bases). Deletions cut 2 bases from V and 4 bases from J, with 15 bases between. From germline, CDR1 is SGHAT and CDR2 FQDESV (reference sequence). The CDR3 spans 17 residues.

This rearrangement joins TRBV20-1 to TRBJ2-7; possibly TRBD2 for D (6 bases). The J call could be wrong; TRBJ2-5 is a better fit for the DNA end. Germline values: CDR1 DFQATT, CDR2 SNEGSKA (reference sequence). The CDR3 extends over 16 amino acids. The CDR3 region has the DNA TGCAGTGCTACATCCCCGGCGGGGAGTCTGAGTGAGACCCAGTACTTC. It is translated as CSATSPAGSLSETQYF.

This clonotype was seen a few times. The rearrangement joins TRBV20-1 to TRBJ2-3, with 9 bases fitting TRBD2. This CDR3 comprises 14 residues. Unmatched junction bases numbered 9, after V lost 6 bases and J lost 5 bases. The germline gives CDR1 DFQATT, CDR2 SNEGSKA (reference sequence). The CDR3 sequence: CSAKRLAGVDTQYF. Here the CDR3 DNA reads TGCAGTGCCAAGAGGTTAGCGGGAGTAGATACGCAGTATTTT.

The DNA of the CDR3 is TGTGCCAGCCACACCCGGCCCAGGGAGACCCAGTACTTC. Translation gives CASHTRPRETQYF. The V call is TRBV28, the J call TRBJ2-5; no clear D gene. Trimming took 8 bases from V and 5 from J, leaving 15 bases between them. Germline CDR1 and CDR2: MDHEN and SYDVKM. The CDR3 consists of 13 residues.

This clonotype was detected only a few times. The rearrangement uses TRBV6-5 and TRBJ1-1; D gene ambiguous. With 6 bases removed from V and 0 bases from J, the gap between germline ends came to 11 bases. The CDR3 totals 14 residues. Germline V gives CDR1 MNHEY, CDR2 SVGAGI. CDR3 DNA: TGTGCCAGCAGCCCCCGGGTTTTGAACACTGAAGCTTTCTTT. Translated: CASSPRVLNTEAFF.

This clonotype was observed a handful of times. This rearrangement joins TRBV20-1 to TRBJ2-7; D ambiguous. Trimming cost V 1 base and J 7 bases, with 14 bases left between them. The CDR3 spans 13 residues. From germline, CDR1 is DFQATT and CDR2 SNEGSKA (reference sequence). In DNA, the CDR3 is TGCAGTGCTAGAGGCTTGGACGCAGGAGAGCAGTACTTC. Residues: CSARGLDAGEQYF.

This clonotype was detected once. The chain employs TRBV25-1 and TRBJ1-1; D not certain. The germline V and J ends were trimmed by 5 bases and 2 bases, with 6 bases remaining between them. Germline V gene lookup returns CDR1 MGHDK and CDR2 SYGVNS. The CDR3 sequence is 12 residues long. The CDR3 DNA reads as TGTGCCAGCAGTCGGTCCAACACTGAAGCTTTCTTT. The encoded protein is CASSRSNTEAFF.

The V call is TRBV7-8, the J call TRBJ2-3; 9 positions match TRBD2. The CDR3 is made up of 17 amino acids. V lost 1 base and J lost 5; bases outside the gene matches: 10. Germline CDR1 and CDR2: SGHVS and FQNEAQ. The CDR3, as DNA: TGTGCCAGCAGCTTAGAGCTCGGCGGGAGGGAGGTAGATACGCAGTATTTT. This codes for CASSLELGGREVDTQYF. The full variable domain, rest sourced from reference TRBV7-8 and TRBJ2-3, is GAGVSQSPRYKVAKRGQDVALRCDPISGHVSLFWYQQALGQGPEFLTYFQNEAQLDKSGLPSDRFFAERPEGSVSTLKIQRTQQEDSAVYLCASSLELGGREVDTQYFGPGTRLTVL.

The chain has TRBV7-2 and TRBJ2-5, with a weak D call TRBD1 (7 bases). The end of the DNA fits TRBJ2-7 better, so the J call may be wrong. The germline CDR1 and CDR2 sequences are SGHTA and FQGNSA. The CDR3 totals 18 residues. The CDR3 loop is CASSLSALMGQGGREQYF. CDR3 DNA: TGTGCCAGCAGCTTATCTGCCTTGATGGGGCAGGGGGGTCGCGAGCAGTACTTC.

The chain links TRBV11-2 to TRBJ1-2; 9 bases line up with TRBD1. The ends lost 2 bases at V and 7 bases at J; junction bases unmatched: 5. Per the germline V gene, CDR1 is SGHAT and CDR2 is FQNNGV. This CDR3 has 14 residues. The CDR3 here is CASSLNRGRVGYTF. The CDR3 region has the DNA TGTGCCAGCAGCTTAAACAGGGGGCGGGTTGGCTACACCTTC.

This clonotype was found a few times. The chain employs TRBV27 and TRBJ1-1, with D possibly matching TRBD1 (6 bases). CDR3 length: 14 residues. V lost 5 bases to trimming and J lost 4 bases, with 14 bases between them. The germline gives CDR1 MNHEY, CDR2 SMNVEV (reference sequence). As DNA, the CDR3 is TGTGCCAGCAGTCGACAGGCCCAAGGCACTGAAGCTTTCTTT. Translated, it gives CASSRQAQGTEAFF.